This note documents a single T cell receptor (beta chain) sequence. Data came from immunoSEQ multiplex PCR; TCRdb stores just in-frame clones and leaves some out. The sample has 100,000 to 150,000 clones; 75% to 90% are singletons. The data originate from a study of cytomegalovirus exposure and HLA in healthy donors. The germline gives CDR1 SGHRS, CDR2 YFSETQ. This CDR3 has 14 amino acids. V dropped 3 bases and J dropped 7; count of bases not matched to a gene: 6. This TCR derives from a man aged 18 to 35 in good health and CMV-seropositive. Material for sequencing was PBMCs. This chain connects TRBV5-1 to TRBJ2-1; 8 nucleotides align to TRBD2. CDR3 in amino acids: CASSSGGPRNEQFF. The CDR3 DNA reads TGCGCCAGCAGCTCGGGGGGGCCGAGGAATGAGCAGTTCTTC.